This T cell receptor beta chain was recorded in a study of response to subunit inactivated influenza vaccine. TCRdb ran MiXCR on the RT-PCR reads and lists one entry per CDR3 protein. Here the sample spans roughly 670,000 distinct CDR3 sequences, 11% to 15% being singletons. In germline, CDR1 is MNHEY, CDR2 SVGAGI. V was shortened by 0 bases and J by 6 bases, with 14 bases between the two germline ends. This CDR3 has 16 residues. This clonotype turned up a few times. Antigen specificity is unknown. The study, taken as a whole, reports: The authors suggested that every seasonal influenza vaccination recruits few new T cells.

The clonotype was recovered from a middle-aged man who received an inactivated influenza vaccine. The V gene is TRBV6-5, the J gene TRBJ2-2; no definite D call. Sequences were derived from PBMCs from blood, sampled less than 15 days before vaccination. CDR3 protein: CASSYSKTGAAGELFF. CDR3 DNA: TGTGCCAGCAGTTACTCGAAAACTGGCGCCGCCGGGGAGCTGTTTTTT.